This is a list of T cell receptor beta chains from one sample in a study of blood T cells in healthy people across ages. TCRdb processed the 5' RACE reads anew with MiXCR; each CDR3 protein has one entry. The sample includes about 680,000 distinct CDR3 sequences, 45% to 50% of them seen just once. The sequenced material came from blood. The receptors derive from a woman between 55 and 75 years old in good health. CDR3s include the opening cysteine and the closing phenylalanine or tryptophan. D genes are given only for firm matches. Clone sizes are given selectively: once, few, many, or a class where the clone is expanded.

NA	TRBV28	NA	TRBJ2-5	TGTGCCAGCAGTTTTGGAGGGGATTCGGAGACCCAGTACTTC	CASSFGGDSETQYF
NA	TRBV6-1	NA	TRBJ1-5	TGTGCCAGCGAGGAGAAGCGTTATAGCAATCAGCCCCAGCATTTT	CASEEKRYSNQPQHF
NA	TRBV4-2	NA	TRBJ2-7	TGTGCCAGCAGCCAAGATCAGGGGACGTCCTACGAGCAGTACTTC	CASSQDQGTSYEQYF
TRBD1	TRBV7-2	NA	TRBJ2-4	TGTGCCAGCAGCGCTCTGACAGGGATAAACATTCAGTACTTC	CASSALTGINIQYF
TRBD1	TRBV6-5	few	TRBJ1-4	TGTGCCAGCAGCCCAAGGCTGGGACAGACAAATGAAAAACTGTTTTTT	CASSPRLGQTNEKLFF
TRBD2	TRBV29-1	NA	TRBJ2-7	TGCAGCACACGGACTAGCGGGAGTTCTTCCGAGCAGTACTTC	CSTRTSGSSSEQYF
TRBD1	TRBV29-1	NA	TRBJ2-3	TGCAGCGTTGGGACAGGGGGCCCAGATACGCAGTATTTT	CSVGTGGPDTQYF
NA	TRBV5-1	NA	TRBJ2-7	TGCGCCAGCCGGGAGGCAGGGGGCCTCACCTACGAGCAGTACTTC	CASREAGGLTYEQYF
TRBD2	TRBV20-1	NA	TRBJ2-7	TGCAGTGCTAAGCCCGGGACTAGCGGCTACAATGAGCAGTACTTC	CSAKPGTSGYNEQYF
TRBD1	TRBV12-3/TRBV12-4	few	TRBJ2-7	TGTGCCAGCAGTCAACAAGAATCCCGGGACAGAGCCTACGAGCAGTACTTC	CASSQQESRDRAYEQYF
NA	TRBV3-1	few	TRBJ2-7	TGTGCCAGCAGCGAACTAATAGGAGCCTACGAGCAGTACTTC	CASSELIGAYEQYF
NA	TRBV6-6	NA	TRBJ1-1	TGTGCCGGCGTCAAGGGGGAGAACACTGAAGCTTTCTTT	CAGVKGENTEAFF
TRBD2	TRBV24-1	NA	TRBJ2-7	TGTGCCACCAGTGACCGGACTAGCGGGAGACTCTACGAGCAGTACTTC	CATSDRTSGRLYEQYF
NA	TRBV30	NA	TRBJ2-7	TGTGCCTGGAGTGGGGGAGGCGCCTACGAGCAGTACTTC	CAWSGGGAYEQYF
NA	TRBV5-1	NA	TRBJ1-5	TGCGCCAGCAGCTTGGCGGGGCACGGACAGCCCCAGCATTTT	CASSLAGHGQPQHF
NA	TRBV10-3	few	TRBJ2-7	TGTGCCATCAGTGACGGGAGAAGGAACGAGCAGTACTTC	CAISDGRRNEQYF
TRBD2	TRBV7-2	once	TRBJ2-1	TGTGCCAGCAGCTTATCCCGGGGAGGGACCAAAAACATTCAGTTCTTC	CASSLSRGGTKNIQFF
NA	TRBV27	few	TRBJ2-5	TGTGCCAGCGCTCTGGGGACCCAGTACTTC	CASALGTQYF
TRBD1	TRBV7-3	NA	TRBJ2-3	TGTGCCAGCAGCCCTAGACAGGGGAACACAGATACGCAGTATTTT	CASSPRQGNTDTQYF
NA	TRBV29-1	NA	TRBJ2-7	TGCAGCGTGGGGAAGACAGACCCCTACGAGCAGTACTTC	CSVGKTDPYEQYF
TRBD2	TRBV27	NA	TRBJ2-7	TGTGCCAGCAGTTCCGGACGAGCGGGAAACCACGAGCAGTACTTC	CASSSGRAGNHEQYF
TRBD1	TRBV5-1	many	TRBJ2-5	TGCGCCAGCAGCTCGGGACAGCTTCAAGAGACCCAGTACTTC	CASSSGQLQETQYF
NA	TRBV18	once	TRBJ2-7	TGTGCCAGCTCACCAAAGCCCAGGGGTATCCCGGTCGAGCAGTACTTC	CASSPKPRGIPVEQYF
TRBD2	TRBV20-1	once	TRBJ2-7	TGCAGTGCTAGAAGGGCTAGCGGGGCCTCCTACGAGCAGTACTTC	CSARRASGASYEQYF
NA	TRBV6-2/TRBV6-3	few	TRBJ2-7	TGTGCCAGCAGTTACCGGCAGGGGCCCTACGAGCAGTACTTC	CASSYRQGPYEQYF
NA	TRBV2	NA	TRBJ2-1	TGTGCCAGCAAGCTCTCCTACAATGAGCAGTTCTTC	CASKLSYNEQFF
NA	TRBV7-2	many	TRBJ2-1	TGTGCCAGCAGCTTAGCGGGAGGCTACAATGAGCAGTTCTTC	CASSLAGGYNEQFF
TRBD2	TRBV7-2	NA	TRBJ2-5	TGTGCCAGCAGCTTACGGCGGGAGGAGCAGTACTTC	CASSLRREEQYF
NA	TRBV5-1	NA	TRBJ1-2	TGCGCCAGCAGCTTGGAGGGGCGGAGGGCTTGGGGCTACACCTTC	CASSLEGRRAWGYTF
NA	TRBV12-3/TRBV12-4	NA	TRBJ1-1	TGTGCCAGCAGTTTAGCGCCGCAGAAGAACACTGAAGCTTTCTTT	CASSLAPQKNTEAFF
NA	TRBV2	NA	TRBJ1-2	TGTGCCAGCAGGGGGGCAGGGCGGTATGGCTACACCTTC	CASRGAGRYGYTF
NA	TRBV6-1	once	TRBJ2-4	TGTGCCAGCAGTGACGGACAGCCTCACAAAAACATTCAGTACTTC	CASSDGQPHKNIQYF
NA	TRBV20-1	NA	TRBJ2-3	TGCAGTGCTAGATCATCTGCCGAGTGGTCGACAGATACGCAGTATTTT	CSARSSAEWSTDTQYF
NA	TRBV9	NA	TRBJ1-2	TGTGCCAGCAGCGTCACAGGGTCCTATGGCTACACCTTC	CASSVTGSYGYTF
TRBD1	TRBV7-2	once	TRBJ1-1	TGTGCCAGCAGCTTAGCGCGAACTGAAGGCAGGGGGGACACTGAAGCTTTCTTT	CASSLARTEGRGDTEAFF
NA	TRBV24-1	NA	TRBJ2-4	TGTGCCACCAGTAGGGCCGCTAGTTACAATGAGCAGTACTTC	CATSRAASYNEQYF
NA	TRBV4-3	few	TRBJ2-3	TGCGCCAGCAGCCAAGGGGGTCGAAGCGCATCCACAGATACGCAGTATTTT	CASSQGGRSASTDTQYF
NA	TRBV18	NA	TRBJ1-2	TGTGCCAGCTCACCTGGGGCAGGCGGCTATGGCTACACCTTC	CASSPGAGGYGYTF
TRBD1	TRBV5-8	NA	TRBJ2-1	TGTGCCAGCAGCCAGGGGACAGGGAGACACAATGAGCAGTTCTTC	CASSQGTGRHNEQFF
NA	TRBV7-2	NA	TRBJ2-7	TGTGCCAGCAACCAGGGTCAGGGGTACGAGCAGTACTTC	CASNQGQGYEQYF
TRBD2	TRBV6-2/TRBV6-3	NA	TRBJ2-1	TGTGCCAGCAGTCACATAGCGGGAGGGCCGGGTGAGCAGTTCTTC	CASSHIAGGPGEQFF
TRBD1	TRBV20-1	NA	TRBJ1-5	TGCAGTGCTAGGATGGGGACAGTCAATCAGCCCCTGCATTTT	CSARMGTVNQPLHF
TRBD2	TRBV7-7	once	TRBJ2-1	TGTGCCAGCAGCTTAGAGCCTAGCGGGAGGGCCACTCGCGGGCAGTTCTTC	CASSLEPSGRATRGQFF
NA	TRBV28	NA	TRBJ2-1	TGTGCCAGCAGTTTATGGGGACGGGGACCCTGGGAGCAGTTCTTC	CASSLWGRGPWEQFF
NA	TRBV6-2/TRBV6-3	NA	TRBJ2-7	TGTGCCAGCAGTTACGGCGTGGGGGCGGTGAGCTCCTACGAGCAGTACTTC	CASSYGVGAVSSYEQYF
NA	TRBV27	NA	TRBJ1-5	TGTGCCAGCAGTCCCGGGGGACGGATTCGCAATCAGCCCCAGCATTTT	CASSPGGRIRNQPQHF
TRBD2	TRBV7-3	NA	TRBJ2-3	TGTGCCAGCAGCCCGGGGGGAGCGGGAGTCGGGGATACGCAGTATTTT	CASSPGGAGVGDTQYF
TRBD1	TRBV2	NA	TRBJ2-5	TGTGCCAGCAGTGGAGGGACAGTCAAGTTGGAGTACTTC	CASSGGTVKLEYF
TRBD2	TRBV28	once	TRBJ2-7	TGTGCCAGCAGTCCCAATCCCGGGACTAGCGACTCCTACGAGCAGTACTTC	CASSPNPGTSDSYEQYF
NA	TRBV5-4	many	TRBJ2-7	TGTGCCAGCAGCTTGGAGTTTGGACAGTCCTACGAGCAGTACTTC	CASSLEFGQSYEQYF
TRBD1	TRBV29-1	few	TRBJ1-2	TGCAGCGTTGAAGACCGGGACAGGGATGGCTACACCTTC	CSVEDRDRDGYTF
TRBD1	TRBV7-3	once	TRBJ2-7	TGTGCCAGCAGCCTACTCGGACAGGGGGGCAATGAGCAGTACTTC	CASSLLGQGGNEQYF
NA	TRBV6-2/TRBV6-3	many	TRBJ2-7	TGTGCCAGCAGTTACTCGGAATTCAGGGGAATGACGAACGAGCAGTACTTC	CASSYSEFRGMTNEQYF